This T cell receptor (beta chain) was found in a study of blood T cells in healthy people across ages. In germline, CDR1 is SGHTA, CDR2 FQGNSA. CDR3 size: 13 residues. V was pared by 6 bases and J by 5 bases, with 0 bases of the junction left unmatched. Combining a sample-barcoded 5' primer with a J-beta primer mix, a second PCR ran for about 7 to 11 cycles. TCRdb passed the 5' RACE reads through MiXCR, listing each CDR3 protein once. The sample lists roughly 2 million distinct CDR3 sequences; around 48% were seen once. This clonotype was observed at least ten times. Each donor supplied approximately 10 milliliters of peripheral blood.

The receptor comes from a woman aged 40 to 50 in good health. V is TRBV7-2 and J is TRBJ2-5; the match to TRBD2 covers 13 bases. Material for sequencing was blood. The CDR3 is CASRLAGGETQYF. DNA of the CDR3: TGTGCCAGCAGACTAGCGGGGGGGGAGACCCAGTACTTC.